This T cell receptor (beta chain) originates from a study of PD-L1 blockade in urothelial cancer. Across the whole study: Patients commenced intravenous atezolizumab, 1,200 mg every 3 weeks, in the mid-2010s. Each participant's history included 0 to 3 prior chemotherapy regimens.

CDR1 and CDR2 (germline): ENHRY, SYGVKD. The CDR3 has 14 residues. With V trimmed by 6 bases and J by 5 bases, 7 bases remained unmatched. This table comes from immunoSEQ multiplex PCR, and its TCRdb copy is limited to in-frame clones, with some not included. The table records over 50,000 clones, about 86% of them present only once. The chain has TRBV10-3 and TRBJ2-3, with TRBD1 identical over 8 bases. This clonotype was obtained from a man in his fifties with urothelial cancer. Sequences were derived from PBMCs, sampled around atezolizumab (anti-PD-L1) treatment. DNA of the CDR3: TGTGCCATCAGGGCGGCAGGGGGCTTAGATACGCAGTATTTT. This sequence encodes CAIRAAGGLDTQYF.